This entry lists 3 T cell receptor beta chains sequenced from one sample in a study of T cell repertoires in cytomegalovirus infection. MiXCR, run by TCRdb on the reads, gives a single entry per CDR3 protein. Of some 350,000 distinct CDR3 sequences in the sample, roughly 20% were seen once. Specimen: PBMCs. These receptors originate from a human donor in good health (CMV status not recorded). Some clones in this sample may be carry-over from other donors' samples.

CDR3 region: CSARDGAQTDTQYF. The CDR3 nucleotides read TGCAGTGCTAGAGATGGCGCTCAGACAGATACGCAGTATTTT. This chain links TRBV20-1 with TRBJ2-3; the D is unclear. The germline CDR1 and CDR2 sequences are DFQATT and SNEGSKA (reference sequence). The V end lost 0 bases, the J end lost 3 bases, and 10 bases lay between the germline ends. CDR3 length equals 14 residues.

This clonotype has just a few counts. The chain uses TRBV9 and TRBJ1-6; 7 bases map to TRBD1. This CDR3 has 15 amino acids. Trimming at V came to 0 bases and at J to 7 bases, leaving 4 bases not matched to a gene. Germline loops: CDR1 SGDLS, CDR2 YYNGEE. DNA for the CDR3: TGTGCCAGCAGCGTAGATGGCAGGGGGAATTCACCCCTCCACTTT. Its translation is CASSVDGRGNSPLHF.

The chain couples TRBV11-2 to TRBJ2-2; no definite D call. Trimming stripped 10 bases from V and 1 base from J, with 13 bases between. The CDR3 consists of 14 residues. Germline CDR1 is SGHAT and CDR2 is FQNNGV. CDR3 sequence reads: CANRAAMNTGELFF. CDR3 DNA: TGTGCCAATCGGGCGGCCATGAACACCGGGGAGCTGTTTTTT. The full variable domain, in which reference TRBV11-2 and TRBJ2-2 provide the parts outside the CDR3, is EAGVAQSPRYKIIEKRQSVAFWCNPISGHATLYWYQQILGQGPKLLIQFQNNGVVDDSQLPKDRFSAERLKGVDSTLKIQPAKLEDSAVYLCANRAAMNTGELFFGEGSRLTVL.